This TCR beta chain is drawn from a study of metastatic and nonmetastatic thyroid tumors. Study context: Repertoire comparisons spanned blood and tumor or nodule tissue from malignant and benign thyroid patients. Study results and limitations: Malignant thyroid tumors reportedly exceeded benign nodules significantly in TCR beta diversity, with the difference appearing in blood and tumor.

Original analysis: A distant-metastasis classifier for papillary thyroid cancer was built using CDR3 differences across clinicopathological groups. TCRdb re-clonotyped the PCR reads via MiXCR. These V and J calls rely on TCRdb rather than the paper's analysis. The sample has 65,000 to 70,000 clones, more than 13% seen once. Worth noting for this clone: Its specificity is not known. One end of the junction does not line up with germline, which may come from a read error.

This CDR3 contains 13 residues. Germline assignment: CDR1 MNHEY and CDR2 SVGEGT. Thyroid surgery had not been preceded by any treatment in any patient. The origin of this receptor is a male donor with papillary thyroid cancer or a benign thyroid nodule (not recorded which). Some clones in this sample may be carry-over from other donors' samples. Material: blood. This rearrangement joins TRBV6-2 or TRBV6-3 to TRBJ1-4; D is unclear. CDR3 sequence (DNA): TGTGCCAGCAGTGACTCCCAGAAAACCAAACTGTTTTTT. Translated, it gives CASSDSQKTKLFF.